A single T cell receptor beta chain is shown here with its context. Per the original data handling: Amplification with reference gene primers provided the estimates of nucleated cell counts. Method: immunoSEQ multiplex PCR; TCRdb's copy keeps in-frame clones and lacks some. V, J and clone size are taken as reported in that table, and D and trimming were inferred from the DNA itself. The sample yields about 46,000 clones, approximately 86% seen once. This CDR3 comprises 15 residues. Deletions cut 1 base from V and 6 bases from J, with 15 bases between. The germline V gene has CDR1 KGHSH and CDR2 LQKENI. This sample is drawn from a study of blood T cell repertoires in COVID-19. Study details: Material from acute and convalescent COVID-19 was sourced from the United States, Italy and Spain. Sources were T cells, B-cell-depleted T cells, or PBMCs; the material itself was cDNA or gDNA.

This chain connects TRBV18 to TRBJ1-1; tentatively, D is TRBD1 (6 bases). The receptor was derived from a man aged 55 to 69 with acute or convalescent COVID-19. Sequencing was done on a sample of peripheral blood. The chain's CDR3 is CASSPQTGSKAEAFF. The DNA of the CDR3 is TGTGCCAGCTCACCACAAACAGGGTCAAAGGCTGAAGCTTTCTTT.